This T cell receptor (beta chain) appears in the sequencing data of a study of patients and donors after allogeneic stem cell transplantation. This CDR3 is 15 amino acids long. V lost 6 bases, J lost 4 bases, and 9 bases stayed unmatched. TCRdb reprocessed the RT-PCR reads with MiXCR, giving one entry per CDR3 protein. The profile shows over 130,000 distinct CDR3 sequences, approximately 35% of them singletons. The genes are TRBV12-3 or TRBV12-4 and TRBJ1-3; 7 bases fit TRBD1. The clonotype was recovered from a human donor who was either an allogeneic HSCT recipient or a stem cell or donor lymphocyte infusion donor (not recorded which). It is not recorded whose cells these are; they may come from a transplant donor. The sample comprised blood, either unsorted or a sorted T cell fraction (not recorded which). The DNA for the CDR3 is TGTGCCAGCAGCCCCCCCACAGGGGCCGGAAACACCATATATTTT. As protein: CASSPPTGAGNTIYF.